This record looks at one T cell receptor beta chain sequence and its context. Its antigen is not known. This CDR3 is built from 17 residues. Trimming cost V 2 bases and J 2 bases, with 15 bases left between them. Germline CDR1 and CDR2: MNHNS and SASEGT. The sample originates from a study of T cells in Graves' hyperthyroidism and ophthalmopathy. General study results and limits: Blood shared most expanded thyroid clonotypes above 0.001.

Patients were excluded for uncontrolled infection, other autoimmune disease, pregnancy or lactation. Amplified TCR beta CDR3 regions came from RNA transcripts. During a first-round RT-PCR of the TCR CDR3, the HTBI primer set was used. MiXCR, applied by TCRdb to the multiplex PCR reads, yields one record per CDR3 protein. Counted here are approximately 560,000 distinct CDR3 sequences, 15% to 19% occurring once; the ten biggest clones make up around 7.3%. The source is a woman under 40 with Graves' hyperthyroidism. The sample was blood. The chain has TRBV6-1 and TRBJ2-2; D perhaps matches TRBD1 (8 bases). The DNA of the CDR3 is TGTGCCAGCAGTGAACAGGGGGCGGGAGCAAACACCGGGGAGCTGTTTTTT. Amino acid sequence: CASSEQGAGANTGELFF.